This TCR beta chain is from a study of blood T cell repertoires in COVID-19. Study context: T cells, B-cell-depleted T cells, or PBMCs provided the cDNA or gDNA that served as material.

How the authors handled the data: Cell counts per sample came from amplifying reference gene primers. Libraries were prepared by immunoSEQ multiplex PCR; TCRdb keeps only in-frame clonotypes and omits some of them. From that table come the V and J calls and clone size; the DNA was used to work out D and trimming. The table lists 200,000 to 250,000 clones, more than 80% of them singletons. The CDR3 totals 12 residues. V was clipped by 6 bases and J by 5 bases; unmatched bases: 4. Germline-derived CDR1 and CDR2 are KGHSH and LQKENI. The source material was peripheral blood. V is TRBV18 and J is TRBJ2-7; TRBD1 agrees at 7 bases. The clonotype originates from a woman in her 30s with COVID-19, enrolled during active disease. The CDR3 reads CASSLGTDEQYF. DNA for the CDR3: TGTGCCAGCTCCCTCGGGACAGACGAGCAGTACTTC. The complete variable domain, with remaining parts taken from reference TRBV18 and TRBJ2-7, reads NAGVMQNPRHLVRRRGQEARLRCSPMKGHSHVYWYRQLPEEGLKFMVYLQKENIIDESGMPKERFSAEFPKEGPSILRIQQVVRGDSAAYFCASSLGTDEQYFGPGTRLTVT.